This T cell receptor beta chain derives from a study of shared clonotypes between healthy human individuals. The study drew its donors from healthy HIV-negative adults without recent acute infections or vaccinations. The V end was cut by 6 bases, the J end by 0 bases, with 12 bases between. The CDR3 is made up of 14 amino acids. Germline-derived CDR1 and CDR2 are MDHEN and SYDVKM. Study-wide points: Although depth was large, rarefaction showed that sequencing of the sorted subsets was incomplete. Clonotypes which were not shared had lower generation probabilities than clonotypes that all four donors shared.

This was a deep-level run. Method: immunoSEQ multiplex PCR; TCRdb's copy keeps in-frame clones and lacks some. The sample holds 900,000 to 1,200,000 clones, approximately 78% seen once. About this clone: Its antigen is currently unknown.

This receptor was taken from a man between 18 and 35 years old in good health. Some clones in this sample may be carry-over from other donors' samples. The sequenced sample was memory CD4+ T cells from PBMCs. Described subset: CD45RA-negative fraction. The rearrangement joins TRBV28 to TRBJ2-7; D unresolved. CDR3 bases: TGTGCCAGCAGACCTGGTGGACCCTCCTACGAGCAGTACTTC. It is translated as CASRPGGPSYEQYF.